This TCR beta chain originates from a study of blood T cell repertoires in COVID-19. With 3 bases clipped from V and 6 bases from J, the junction kept 5 bases outside the gene matches. The CDR3 spans 14 residues. Germline CDR1 and CDR2: LNHDA and SQIVND (reference sequence). TCRdb keeps only in-frame clones here, not all; method: immunoSEQ multiplex PCR. The sample carries more than 250,000 clones, more than 70% recorded once. This chain uses TRBV19 with TRBJ1-5, with 7 bases lining up with TRBD1. Input material: PBMCs or T cells enriched from blood (not recorded which). The sequence derives from a woman under 40 who had recovered from COVID-19. The CDR3 region is CASSIGQAGQPQHF. DNA for the CDR3: TGTGCCAGTAGTATCGGACAGGCTGGTCAGCCCCAGCATTTT.